Here is one TCR beta chain with its context. Profiling relied on immunoSEQ multiplex PCR, and the TCRdb table lists in-frame clones only, not all of them. The sample includes approximately 100,000 clones, 94% of them seen just once. The CDR3 has 14 residues. Trimming removed 5 bases from V and 9 bases from J, with 17 bases in between. CDR1 and CDR2 (germline): MNHNY, SVGAGI (reference sequence). The record originates from a study of T cell changes during pregnancy in multiple sclerosis. The sequenced sample was peripheral blood, obtained before pregnancy. The chain carries TRBV6-6 and TRBJ2-1, with D perhaps TRBD2 (5 bases). This clonotype was sampled from a female donor with multiple sclerosis, enrolled in a pregnancy study. The CDR3 nucleotides read TGTGCCAGCAGTCAAGACTTACTAGGTTCTGAGCAGTTCTTC. Translating gives CASSQDLLGSEQFF.